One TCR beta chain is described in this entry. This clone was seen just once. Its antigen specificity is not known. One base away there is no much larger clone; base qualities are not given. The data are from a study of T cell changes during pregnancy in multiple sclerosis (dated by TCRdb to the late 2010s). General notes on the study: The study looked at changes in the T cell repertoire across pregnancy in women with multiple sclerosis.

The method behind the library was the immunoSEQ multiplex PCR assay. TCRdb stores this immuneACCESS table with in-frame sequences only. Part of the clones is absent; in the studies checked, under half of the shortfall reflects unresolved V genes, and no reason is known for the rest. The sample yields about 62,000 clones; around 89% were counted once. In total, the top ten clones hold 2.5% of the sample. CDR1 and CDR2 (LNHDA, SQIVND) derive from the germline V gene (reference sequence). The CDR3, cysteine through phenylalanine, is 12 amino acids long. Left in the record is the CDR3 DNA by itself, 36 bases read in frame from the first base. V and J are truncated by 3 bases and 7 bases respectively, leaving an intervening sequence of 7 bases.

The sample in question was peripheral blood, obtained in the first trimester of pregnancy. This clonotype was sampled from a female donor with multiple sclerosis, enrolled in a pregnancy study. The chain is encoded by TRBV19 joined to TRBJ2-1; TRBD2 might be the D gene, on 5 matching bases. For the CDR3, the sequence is CASSIRRNEQFF. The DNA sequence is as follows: TGTGCCAGTAGTATTCGGAGGAATGAGCAGTTCTTC.